Each of the 29 T cell receptor beta chains below was sequenced from the same sample in a study of cytomegalovirus exposure and HLA in healthy donors. Sequencing was performed with immunoSEQ multiplex PCR; in TCRdb, only in-frame clones are kept and a portion is missing. The profile covers roughly 130,000 clones, with roughly 86% appearing a single time and approximately 3.3% taken by the ten largest. The sequenced material came from PBMCs. The receptors come from a man between 25 and 39 years old in good health and CMV-seronegative.

This rearrangement joins TRBV10-1 to TRBJ2-3; D may be TRBD1 (6 bases). V lost 5 bases and J lost 1, with 10 bases in between. The CDR3 consists of 14 residues. CDR1 and CDR2 from the germline V gene are WNHNN and SYGVQD (reference sequence). The CDR3 is CASSNRVGTDTQYF. CDR3 nucleotides: TGCGCCAGCAGTAACAGGGTTGGCACAGATACGCAGTATTTT.

This sequence joins TRBV19 and TRBJ1-1; D gene unclear. The CDR3 runs 12 residues. The germline V gene encodes CDR1 LNHDA and CDR2 SQIVND (reference sequence). This chain's CDR3 is CASHGMNTEAFF. The CDR3 DNA reads TGTGCGTCGCACGGTATGAACACTGAAGCTTTCTTT. Looking up the rest from reference TRBV19 and TRBJ1-1 gives the full variable domain: DGGITQSPKYLFRKEGQNVTLSCEQNLNHDAMYWYRQDPGQGLRLIYYSQIVNDFQKGDIAEGYSVSREKKESFPLTVTSAQKNPTAFYLCASHGMNTEAFFGQGTRLTVV.

The CDR3 loop reads CASSPGGVYNEQFF. In DNA, the CDR3 is TGTGCCAGCTCCCCGGGGGGAGTCTACAATGAGCAGTTCTTC. V usage is TRBV11-3 and J usage is TRBJ2-1, with 7 bases fitting TRBD2. CDR3 size: 14 residues. Losses at the gene ends were 8 bases for V and 3 bases for J; bases not matched to a gene: 7. Germline CDR1 and CDR2: SGHNT and YENEEA.

This chain uses TRBV6-1 with TRBJ1-2, with D unclear. Per germline, CDR1 MNHNS and CDR2 SASEGT. This CDR3 comprises 12 residues. Trimming took off 1 base at V and 8 bases at J, with 8 bases between the two ends. The CDR3 protein is CASSEGGVGYTF. The CDR3 coding sequence is TGTGCCAGCAGTGAAGGTGGAGTCGGCTACACCTTC.

The chain uses TRBV18 and TRBJ2-2; weak D call: TRBD2 (6 bases). CDR3 size: 17 residues. CDR1 KGHSH and CDR2 LQKENI come from the germline V gene. V was cut by 6 bases and J by 4 bases, with 21 bases left in between. In DNA form, the CDR3 reads TGTGCCAGCTCTCGGGACTTCCCGGGCGCGGGCACCGGGGAGCTGTTTTTT. Protein sequence: CASSRDFPGAGTGELFF. Using reference TRBV18 and TRBJ2-2 for the parts outside the CDR3, the full variable domain is NAGVMQNPRHLVRRRGQEARLRCSPMKGHSHVYWYRQLPEEGLKFMVYLQKENIIDESGMPKERFSAEFPKEGPSILRIQQVVRGDSAAYFCASSRDFPGAGTGELFFGEGSRLTVL.

The rearrangement links TRBV4-3 to TRBJ1-1, with D possibly being TRBD1 (5 bases). This CDR3 region has 15 residues. The V and J ends lost 1 base and 1 base respectively, with 10 bases between them. Germline V CDR1 and CDR2: LGHNA, YSLEER. The DNA of the CDR3 is TGCGCCAGCAGCCAAGCCGGGACTGCGAACACTGAAGCTTTCTTT. This codes for CASSQAGTANTEAFF.

The genes are TRBV10-3 and TRBJ1-1; a possible D gene is TRBD1 (5 bases). Trimming removed 7 bases from V and 2 bases from J, with 11 bases in between. The CDR3 has 13 amino acids. Germline V lookup: CDR1 ENHRY, CDR2 SYGVKD. The CDR3 here is CAITGTPNTEAFF. CDR3 nucleotides: TGTGCCATCACAGGGACTCCAAACACTGAAGCTTTCTTT.

The chain carries TRBV4-1 and TRBJ1-6; tentative D call: TRBD1 (5 bases). This CDR3 has 16 amino acids. Trimming removed 4 bases at V and 0 bases at J, with 10 bases between. CDR1 and CDR2 from the germline V gene are MGHRA and YSYEKL. In DNA form, the CDR3 reads TGCGCCAGCAGCCCGACAGTTTACTCCTATAATTCACCCCTCCACTTT. It yields the protein CASSPTVYSYNSPLHF.

This chain uses TRBV6-5 with TRBJ1-2; 9 bases are shared with TRBD1. The germline V gene has CDR1 MNHEY and CDR2 SVGAGI. Trimming at V came to 4 bases and at J to 4 bases, leaving 4 bases not matched to a gene. The CDR3 contains 14 residues. The chain's CDR3 is CASSFRDRVYGYTF. The CDR3 DNA reads TGTGCCAGCAGTTTTCGGGACAGGGTCTATGGCTACACCTTC.

This clone showed up just once. The chain uses TRBV5-4 and TRBJ1-3, with 7 bases lining up with TRBD1. Germline V gives CDR1 SGHNT, CDR2 YYREEE (reference sequence). The ends lost 0 bases at V and 0 bases at J; junction bases unmatched: 3. The length of the CDR3 is 16 residues. In nucleotides, the CDR3 is TGTGCCAGCAGCTTGGCCGGGACAGCCTCTGGAAACACCATATATTTT. It translates to CASSLAGTASGNTIYF.

The rearrangement uses TRBV9 and TRBJ2-3, with a weak D call TRBD2 (6 bases). This CDR3 spans 16 amino acids. Germline-derived CDR1 and CDR2 are SGDLS and YYNGEE. V was pared by 3 bases and J by 6 bases, with 20 bases between. The DNA of the CDR3 is TGTGCCAGCAGCGATGGTAGCGGTACCCTCTCCGATACGCAGTATTTT. Translating gives CASSDGSGTLSDTQYF.

The rearrangement links TRBV18 to TRBJ1-1; no clear D. The CDR3 extends over 15 amino acids. Germline CDR1 is KGHSH and CDR2 is LQKENI. Trimming stripped 2 bases from V and 1 base from J, with 11 bases between. The CDR3 sequence: CASSPVVPGNTEAFF. CDR3 in DNA: TGTGCCAGCTCACCAGTCGTACCGGGGAACACTGAAGCTTTCTTT. The full variable domain, with the rest looked up from reference TRBV18 and TRBJ1-1, is NAGVMQNPRHLVRRRGQEARLRCSPMKGHSHVYWYRQLPEEGLKFMVYLQKENIIDESGMPKERFSAEFPKEGPSILRIQQVVRGDSAAYFCASSPVVPGNTEAFFGQGTRLTVV.

The rearrangement uses TRBV7-9 and TRBJ1-3; D gene ambiguous. The germline CDR1 and CDR2 sequences are SEHNR and FQNEAQ (reference sequence). The CDR3 runs 14 residues. Trimming stripped 2 bases from V and 0 bases from J, with 5 bases between. CDR3 sequence: CASSLQVSGNTIYF. CDR3 coding DNA: TGTGCCAGCAGCTTACAGGTCTCTGGAAACACCATATATTTT.

J is TRBJ1-1 and V is TRBV6-5; 10 nucleotides match TRBD1. The CDR3 totals 16 residues. CDR1 is MNHEY, CDR2 SVGAGI, per germline. V dropped 4 bases and J dropped 1; count of bases not matched to a gene: 6. CDR3 coding DNA: TGTGCCAGCAGTTGGAGACAGGGGGCCTGGAACACTGAAGCTTTCTTT. Amino acid sequence: CASSWRQGAWNTEAFF.

V and J are TRBV27 and TRBJ1-2; D is possibly TRBD1 (6 bases). The V and J ends lost 6 bases and 0 bases respectively, with 14 bases between them. CDR1 is MNHEY, CDR2 SMNVEV, per germline (reference sequence). The CDR3 sequence is 15 residues long. The CDR3 region is CASSPNRDTNYGYTF. The CDR3, as DNA: TGTGCCAGCAGCCCCAACAGGGACACTAACTATGGCTACACCTTC.

The chain employs TRBV2 and TRBJ1-1, with D hard to call. Germline values: CDR1 SNHLY, CDR2 FYNNEI. Trimming took 2 bases from V and 6 from J, leaving 10 bases between them. This CDR3 has 13 residues. CDR3 protein: CASSERQLAEAFF. The CDR3 region has the DNA TGTGCCAGCAGTGAAAGACAACTCGCTGAAGCTTTCTTT.

The V and J genes are TRBV16 and TRBJ2-5; D call uncertain. Looked up from germline, CDR1 is KGHSY and CDR2 is FQNENV. The CDR3 length is 11 residues. V was cut by 4 bases and J by 7 bases, with 7 bases left in between. The CDR3 protein is CASSPSGTQYF. The CDR3 bases are TGTGCCAGCAGCCCTTCGGGGACCCAGTACTTC.

The rearrangement links TRBV5-6 to TRBJ1-1; D is uncertain. The germline gives CDR1 SGHDT, CDR2 YYEEEE. The CDR3 is made up of 15 amino acids. The germline V and J ends were trimmed by 4 bases and 0 bases, with 13 bases remaining between them. The CDR3 reads CASSILGHMNTEAFF. CDR3 sequence (DNA): TGTGCCAGCAGCATACTAGGGCACATGAACACTGAAGCTTTCTTT.

In DNA, the CDR3 is TGTGCCAGCAGCCAAGGGAGGGCCCAGTACTTC. It codes for CASSQGRAQYF. V gene TRBV4-2 combines with J gene TRBJ2-5, with D possibly matching TRBD2 (6 bases). The CDR3 has 11 residues. Germline V gene data show CDR1 as LGHNA and CDR2 as YNFKEQ. The V gene lost 1 base and the J gene lost 9 bases, with 6 bases spanning the gap.

The gene calls are TRBV2 and TRBJ2-7; possible D gene TRBD1, 5 bases. Germline loops: CDR1 SNHLY, CDR2 FYNNEI. V lost 7 bases and J 2 bases, leaving 15 bases between the germline ends. The CDR3 extends over 14 amino acids. As DNA, the CDR3 is TGTGCCAGCAAAATCGACAGCTTACCCTACGAGCAGTACTTC. Protein: CASKIDSLPYEQYF.

The CDR3, as DNA: TGTGCCAGCAGGCCGGGACAGGGAAGATCACCCCTCCACTTT. Protein sequence: CASRPGQGRSPLHF. The genes are TRBV28 and TRBJ1-6; TRBD1 matches 9 bases. Trimming took 6 bases from V and 10 from J; bases not matched to a gene: 7. The germline CDR1 and CDR2 sequences are MDHEN and SYDVKM. This CDR3 comprises 14 residues. Based on the CDR3 plus reference TRBV28 and TRBJ1-6, the full variable domain is DVKVTQSSRYLVKRTGEKVFLECVQDMDHENMFWYRQDPGLGLRLIYFSYDVKMKEKGDIPEGYSVSREKKERFSLILESASTNQTSMYLCASRPGQGRSPLHFGNGTRLTVT.

V is TRBV4-2 and J is TRBJ1-3, with D perhaps matching TRBD1 (6 bases). Germline loops: CDR1 LGHNA, CDR2 YNFKEQ. The germline V and J ends were trimmed by 3 bases and 3 bases, with 15 bases remaining between them. This CDR3 comprises 16 residues. The CDR3 spells CASSQRGSAGGNTIYF. The CDR3 DNA sequence: TGTGCCAGCAGCCAGAGGGGGAGCGCTGGTGGAAACACCATATATTTT.

The gene calls are TRBV7-9 and TRBJ1-3; D call uncertain. V lost 7 bases and J 4 bases, leaving 11 bases between the germline ends. This CDR3 is built from 13 residues. The germline V gene has CDR1 SEHNR and CDR2 FQNEAQ (reference sequence). The CDR3 nucleotides read TGTGCCAGCAAAGAGGGAAAAGGAAACACCATATATTTT. It encodes CASKEGKGNTIYF.

This clone was seen once. The genes are TRBV27 and TRBJ1-5; no clear D gene. The CDR3 consists of 14 residues. Germline V gene lookup returns CDR1 MNHEY and CDR2 SMNVEV (reference sequence). V dropped 5 bases and J dropped 0 bases, with 8 bases sitting between them. The CDR3 spells CASSLGSSNQPQHF. DNA of the CDR3: TGTGCCAGCAGTCTAGGGAGTAGCAATCAGCCCCAGCATTTT.

The chain employs TRBV4-3 and TRBJ1-2; 9 bases fit TRBD1. Germline V lookup: CDR1 LGHNA, CDR2 YSLEER. The CDR3 has 16 amino acids. V dropped 3 bases and J dropped 8; count of bases not matched to a gene: 13. The CDR3 coding sequence is TGCGCCAGCAGCCACGCCTGGACACAGGGGGCGGAGGGCTACACCTTC. Encoded protein: CASSHAWTQGAEGYTF.

This clone has more than one count but fewer than ten. The J gene is TRBJ1-1, the V gene TRBV6-1; TRBD1 matches at 9 bases. The V gene end was trimmed by 2 bases and the J gene end by 4 bases; junction bases not matched to a gene: 5. This CDR3 contains 15 residues. Per germline, CDR1 MNHNS and CDR2 SASEGT. Here the CDR3 DNA reads TGTGCCAGCAGTGAATGGGGACAGGGAATCACTGAAGCTTTCTTT. Protein: CASSEWGQGITEAFF.

J is TRBJ1-1 and V is TRBV13; D uncertain. V lost 4 bases to trimming and J lost 1 base, with 10 bases between them. Germline CDR1 and CDR2: PRHDT and FYEKMQ (reference sequence). The CDR3 is made up of 14 amino acids. CDR3 DNA: TGTGCCAGCAGCTCACAGAACAGGAACACTGAAGCTTTCTTT. This encodes CASSSQNRNTEAFF.

This chain joins TRBV6-6 and TRBJ2-7; 12 bases agree with TRBD1. The ends lost 0 bases at V and 5 bases at J; junction bases unmatched: 2. The CDR3 runs to 15 residues. Germline assignment: CDR1 MNHNY and CDR2 SVGAGI (reference sequence). For the CDR3, the DNA is TGTGCCAGCAGTTACTCGGGACAGGGGGCAGACGAGCAGTACTTC. Its protein is CASSYSGQGADEQYF.

The genes are TRBV6-1 and TRBJ2-7; D is undetermined. The CDR3 is 13 amino acids. Trimming shortened V by 7 bases and J by 4 bases, and 14 bases separated the two germline ends. Germline lookup yields CDR1 MNHNS and CDR2 SASEGT. CDR3 DNA sequence: TGTGCCAGCACGTCACTTCCTTCTTACGAGCAGTACTTC. The encoded protein is CASTSLPSYEQYF.